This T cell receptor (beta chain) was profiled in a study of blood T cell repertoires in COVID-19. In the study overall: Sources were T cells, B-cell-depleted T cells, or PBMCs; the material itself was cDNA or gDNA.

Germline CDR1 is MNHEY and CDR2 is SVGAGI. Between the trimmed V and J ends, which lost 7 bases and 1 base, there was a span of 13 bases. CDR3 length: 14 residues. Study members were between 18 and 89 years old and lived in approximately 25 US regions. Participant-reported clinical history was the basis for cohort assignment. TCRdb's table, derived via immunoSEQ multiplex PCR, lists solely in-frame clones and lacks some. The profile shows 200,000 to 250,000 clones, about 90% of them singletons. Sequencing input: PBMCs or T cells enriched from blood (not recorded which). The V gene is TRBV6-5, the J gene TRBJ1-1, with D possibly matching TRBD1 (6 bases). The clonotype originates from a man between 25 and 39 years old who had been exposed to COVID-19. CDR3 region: CASKLWTANTEAFF. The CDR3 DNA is TGTGCCAGCAAGCTTTGGACAGCGAACACTGAAGCTTTCTTT.